This is a list of T cell receptor beta chains from one sample in a study of cytomegalovirus exposure and HLA in healthy donors. The assay was immunoSEQ multiplex PCR, and TCRdb's table has in-frame clones only and misses some. There are approximately 30,000 clones in the sample; less than 75% occur only once, and roughly 9.1% lies in the top ten. The specimen was PBMCs. The receptors come from a man between 40 and 49 years old in good health and CMV-seropositive. Both conserved end residues are part of each CDR3. A D gene is named only where the DNA matches it firmly. The size field is filled for only some rows; it gives once, few, many or a size class.

J,V,size,D,CDR3,DNA
TRBJ1-2,TRBV11-2,-,TRBD1,CASSRPGTGNYGYTF,TGTGCCAGCAGCCGTCCCGGGACAGGGAACTATGGCTACACCTTC
TRBJ1-6,TRBV7-9,-,-,CASSLDGSYNSPLHF,TGTGCCAGCAGCTTAGACGGCTCCTATAATTCACCCCTCCACTTT
TRBJ1-1,TRBV7-6,-,TRBD1,CASSLATGETEAFF,TGTGCCAGCAGCTTAGCAACAGGGGAAACTGAAGCTTTCTTT
TRBJ1-2,TRBV27,-,-,CASSFAGHPWTNGYTF,TGTGCCAGCAGTTTTGCTGGACACCCTTGGACGAATGGCTACACCTTC
TRBJ2-7,TRBV2,-,TRBD2,CASRGGAGGEQYF,TGTGCCAGCAGAGGGGGAGCGGGGGGAGAGCAGTACTTC
TRBJ2-1,TRBV7-8,-,TRBD2,CASSSGGGGHEQFF,TGTGCCAGCAGCTCTGGCGGGGGTGGCCATGAGCAGTTCTTC
TRBJ2-7,TRBV29-1,-,-,CSVGQGLGGYEQYF,TGCAGCGTTGGACAGGGCCTCGGAGGGTACGAGCAGTACTTC
TRBJ1-3,TRBV7-2,-,-,CASSSGNTIYF,TGTGCCAGCAGCTCGGGAAACACCATATATTTT
TRBJ2-5,TRBV5-1,-,TRBD2,CASSLGLAGGETQYF,TGCGCCAGCAGCTTGGGACTAGCGGGAGGGGAGACCCAGTACTTC
TRBJ2-7,TRBV5-1,-,TRBD1,CASSTGQGGNEQYF,TGCGCCAGCAGCACGGGACAGGGTGGGAACGAGCAGTACTTC
TRBJ1-2,TRBV7-9,-,-,CASSGGREWDGYTF,TGTGCCAGCAGCGGGGGCAGGGAGTGGGATGGCTACACCTTC
TRBJ2-7,TRBV18,-,TRBD2,CASSPPGLAYEQYF,TGTGCCAGCTCACCCCCGGGACTAGCTTACGAGCAGTACTTC
TRBJ2-5,TRBV7-2,-,-,CASSLYPSNSYQETQYF,TGTGCCAGCAGCTTATACCCTAGCAACTCGTACCAAGAGACCCAGTACTTC
TRBJ1-4,TRBV5-4,-,-,CASSAMGRTNEKLFF,TGTGCCAGCAGCGCTATGGGGCGGACTAATGAAAAACTGTTTTTT
TRBJ2-5,TRBV7-9,-,TRBD2,CASSPGLARETQYF,TGTGCCAGCAGCCCGGGACTAGCGAGAGAGACCCAGTACTTC
TRBJ1-5,TRBV2,-,TRBD1,CASSEGGTGGGQPQHF,TGTGCCAGCAGTGAGGGGGGGACAGGGGGGGGACAGCCCCAGCATTTT
TRBJ2-7,TRBV19,-,TRBD2,CASSLAGGRYEQYF,TGTGCCAGTAGCTTAGCGGGGGGGCGCTACGAGCAGTACTTC
TRBJ1-3,TRBV5-1,-,-,CASSLDSRSGNTIYF,TGCGCCAGCAGCTTGGACTCCCGCTCTGGAAACACCATATATTTT
TRBJ2-5,TRBV6-4,-,-,CASSDITGIGQETQYF,TGTGCCAGCAGTGATATAACAGGGATCGGCCAAGAGACCCAGTACTTC
TRBJ2-2,TRBV7-8,once,-,CASSLAEGRSGELFF,TGTGCCAGCAGCTTAGCGGAGGGGCGTAGCGGGGAGCTGTTTTTT
TRBJ2-7,TRBV2,once,-,CASRFQGRDEQYF,TGTGCCAGCAGGTTCCAGGGCCGAGACGAGCAGTACTTC
TRBJ1-6,TRBV7-9,-,-,CASSLTRTAYNSPLHF,TGTGCCAGCAGCCTCACCCGGACAGCCTATAATTCACCCCTCCACTTT
TRBJ1-6,TRBV6-1,few,TRBD1,CASSAALKGARNSPLHF,TGTGCCAGCAGTGCAGCGTTAAAGGGGGCTCGGAATTCACCCCTCCACTTT
TRBJ1-5,TRBV19,-,-,CASKTDSNQPQHF,TGTGCCAGTAAAACAGATAGCAATCAGCCCCAGCATTTT
TRBJ1-6,TRBV6-5,once,-,CAIRGYNSPLHF,TGTGCCATTAGGGGCTATAATTCGCCCCTCCACTTT
TRBJ1-6,TRBV5-1,-,TRBD1,CASSGKGQGPSSPLHF,TGCGCCAGCAGCGGAAAGGGACAGGGGCCAAGTTCACCCCTCCACTTT
TRBJ2-7,TRBV2,few,-,CASSAVSYEQYF,TGTGCCAGCAGTGCAGTCTCGTACGAGCAGTACTTC
TRBJ2-7,TRBV2,-,-,CAVQGRSYEQYF,TGTGCCGTCCAGGGTAGGTCCTACGAGCAGTACTTC
TRBJ1-5,TRBV5-1,few,TRBD1,CASSPGTGGNQPQHF,TGCGCCAGCAGCCCCGGGACAGGGGGCAATCAGCCCCAGCATTTT
TRBJ2-3,TRBV11-2,-,TRBD2,CASSLEKNPGLGEGTQYF,TGTGCCAGCAGCTTAGAGAAGAACCCGGGACTAGGGGAGGGTACGCAGTATTTT
TRBJ2-3,TRBV7-2,-,TRBD1,CASRRQGDTDTQYF,TGTGCCAGCAGGAGACAGGGCGACACAGATACGCAGTATTTT
TRBJ2-1,TRBV6-4,-,TRBD2,CASSDSSGGANEQFF,TGTGCCAGCAGTGACTCGAGCGGGGGGGCCAATGAGCAGTTCTTC
TRBJ2-5,TRBV21-1,few,-,CASSKVIARETQYF,TGTGCCAGCAGCAAAGTCATCGCCAGAGAGACCCAGTACTTC
TRBJ1-3,TRBV6-5,-,-,CASLARAHSGNTIYF,TGTGCCAGCCTTGCCAGGGCCCACTCTGGAAACACCATATATTTT
TRBJ2-1,TRBV5-6,-,-,CASSLVGGRSYNEQFF,TGTGCCAGCAGCTTGGTCGGGGGGCGATCCTACAATGAGCAGTTCTTC
TRBJ2-2,TRBV30,-,TRBD1,CAWRGQTGNSGELFF,TGTGCCTGGAGGGGCCAGACAGGGAACTCCGGGGAGCTGTTTTTT
TRBJ2-3,TRBV29-1,few,-,CSVGRSGRTDTQYF,TGCAGCGTTGGCCGCAGCGGGCGCACAGATACGCAGTATTTT
TRBJ1-2,TRBV18,few,-,CASSPPRDSYGYTF,TGTGCCAGCTCACCTCCACGTGACTCTTATGGCTACACCTTC
TRBJ2-1,TRBV12-5,few,TRBD2,CASGLETSGGYNEQFF,TGTGCTAGTGGTCTCGAGACTAGCGGGGGGTACAATGAGCAGTTCTTC
TRBJ2-7,TRBV6-1,-,-,CASSEALLGQIGYEQYF,TGTGCCAGCAGTGAAGCGCTTCTGGGACAAATTGGCTACGAGCAGTACTTC
TRBJ2-3,TRBV4-1,-,TRBD2,CASSQDLTSGGLITDTQYF,TGCGCCAGCAGCCAAGATCTAACTAGCGGGGGGCTAATCACAGATACGCAGTATTTT
TRBJ1-5,TRBV19,-,-,CASSIDRIESQPQHF,TGTGCCAGTAGTATAGATCGAATCGAGTCACAGCCCCAGCATTTT
TRBJ2-5,TRBV5-1,-,TRBD2,CASSLAVAGVETQYF,TGCGCCAGCAGCTTGGCGGTAGCGGGGGTAGAGACCCAGTACTTC
TRBJ2-3,TRBV19,-,TRBD2,CASSTRTGGDTQYF,TGTGCCAGTAGTACCCGAACGGGGGGGGATACGCAGTATTTT
TRBJ2-3,TRBV13,-,-,CASRRGDTQYF,TGTGCCAGCAGGCGAGGAGATACGCAGTATTTT
TRBJ2-2,TRBV6-4,-,TRBD1,CASSARARGPFLGELFF,TGTGCCAGCAGTGCTCGGGCCAGGGGGCCTTTTCTAGGGGAGCTGTTTTTT
TRBJ2-7,TRBV7-9,-,TRBD1,CASSTRTGRSEQYF,TGTGCCAGCAGCACCCGGACAGGGCGCTCCGAGCAGTACTTC
TRBJ1-1,TRBV5-1,few,TRBD1,CASSSPQGARAEAFF,TGCGCCAGCAGCTCCCCACAGGGGGCGCGGGCTGAAGCTTTCTTT
TRBJ2-7,TRBV5-4,once,TRBD1,CASSSGQGAYEQYF,TGTGCCAGCAGCTCGGGACAGGGGGCCTACGAGCAGTACTTC
TRBJ2-1,TRBV6-1,-,-,CASSPPPFPYNEQFF,TGTGCCAGCAGTCCCCCCCCGTTTCCCTACAATGAGCAGTTCTTC
TRBJ2-6,TRBV2,-,-,CASSLDGGSGANVLTF,TGTGCCAGCAGCCTTGACGGGGGCTCTGGGGCCAACGTCCTGACTTTC
TRBJ2-7,TRBV7-8,-,TRBD1,CASSLRVVGQGDYEQYF,TGTGCCAGCAGCTTAAGGGTCGTTGGACAGGGCGACTACGAGCAGTACTTC
TRBJ1-2,TRBV7-2,-,TRBD1,CASSRDSPGGYTF,TGTGCCAGCAGCCGGGACAGCCCCGGTGGCTACACCTTC
TRBJ2-5,TRBV9,-,-,CASSVAREETQYF,TGTGCCAGCAGCGTAGCCAGGGAAGAGACCCAGTACTTC
TRBJ1-2,TRBV4-1,-,TRBD1,CASSQDEGARGGYTF,TGCGCCAGCAGCCAAGATGAGGGGGCCCGAGGTGGCTACACCTTC
TRBJ2-7,TRBV6-1,-,-,CASSEGRQVEQYF,TGTGCCAGCAGTGAAGGTAGACAGGTCGAGCAGTACTTC
TRBJ2-1,TRBV5-4,-,TRBD1,CASSRQGVHNEQFF,TGTGCCAGCAGCAGGCAGGGGGTCCACAATGAGCAGTTCTTC
TRBJ1-5,TRBV18,-,TRBD1,CASSPSGTVNQPQHF,TGTGCCAGCTCACCAAGTGGGACAGTTAATCAGCCCCAGCATTTT
TRBJ2-1,TRBV11-3,-,TRBD2,CASSSGLALNEQFF,TGTGCCAGCAGTTCCGGACTAGCTCTGAATGAGCAGTTCTTC